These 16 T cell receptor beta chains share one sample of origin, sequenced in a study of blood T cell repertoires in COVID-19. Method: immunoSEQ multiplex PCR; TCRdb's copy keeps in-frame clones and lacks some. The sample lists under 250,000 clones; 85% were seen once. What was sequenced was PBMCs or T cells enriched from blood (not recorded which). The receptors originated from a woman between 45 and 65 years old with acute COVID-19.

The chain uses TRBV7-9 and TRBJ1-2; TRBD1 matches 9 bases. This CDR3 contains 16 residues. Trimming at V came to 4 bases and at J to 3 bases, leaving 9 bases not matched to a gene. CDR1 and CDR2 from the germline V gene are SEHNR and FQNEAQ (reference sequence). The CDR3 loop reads CASSSRDREEYYGYTF. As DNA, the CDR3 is TGTGCCAGCAGCTCCCGGGACAGGGAAGAATACTATGGCTACACCTTC.

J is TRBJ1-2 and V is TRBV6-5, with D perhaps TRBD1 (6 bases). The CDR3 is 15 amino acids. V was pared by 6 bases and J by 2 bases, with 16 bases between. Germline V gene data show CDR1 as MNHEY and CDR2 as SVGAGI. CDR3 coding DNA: TGTGCCAGCAGATCGGGGGGCAGCCCAAACTATGGCTACACCTTC. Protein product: CASRSGGSPNYGYTF.

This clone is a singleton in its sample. CDR3 nucleotide sequence: TGTGCCAGCAGCACTAGCGGGGGCACAGATACGCAGTATTTT. Protein: CASSTSGGTDTQYF. The chain has TRBV7-2 and TRBJ2-3, with 10 bases lining up with TRBD2. The CDR3 length is 14 residues. Trimming took 5 bases from V and 1 from J; bases not matched to a gene: 0. In germline, CDR1 is SGHTA, CDR2 FQGNSA. The complete variable domain, with remaining parts taken from reference TRBV7-2 and TRBJ2-3, reads GAGVSQSPSNKVTEKGKDVELRCDPISGHTALYWYRQSLGQGLEFLIYFQGNSAPDKSGLPSDRFSAERTGGSVSTLTIQRTQQEDSAVYLCASSTSGGTDTQYFGPGTRLTVL.

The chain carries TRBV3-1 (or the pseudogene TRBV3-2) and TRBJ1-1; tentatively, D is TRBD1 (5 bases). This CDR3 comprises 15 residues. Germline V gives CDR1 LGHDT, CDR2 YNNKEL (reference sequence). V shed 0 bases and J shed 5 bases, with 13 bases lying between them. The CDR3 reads CASSQEAGVRTEAFF. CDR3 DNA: TGTGCCAGCAGCCAAGAGGCGGGGGTGAGAACTGAAGCTTTCTTT.

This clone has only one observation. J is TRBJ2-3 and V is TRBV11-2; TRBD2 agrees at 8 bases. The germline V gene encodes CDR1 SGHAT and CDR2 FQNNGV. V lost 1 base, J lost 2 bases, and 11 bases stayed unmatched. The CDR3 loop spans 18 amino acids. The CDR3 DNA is TGTGCCAGCAGCTTAGGCGTCCAGCGGGGGCCGATCACAGATACGCAGTATTTT. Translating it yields CASSLGVQRGPITDTQYF.

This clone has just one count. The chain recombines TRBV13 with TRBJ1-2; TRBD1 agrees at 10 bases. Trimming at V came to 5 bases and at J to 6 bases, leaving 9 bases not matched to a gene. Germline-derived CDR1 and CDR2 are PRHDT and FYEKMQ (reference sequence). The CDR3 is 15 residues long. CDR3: CASSAKGTGDHGYTF. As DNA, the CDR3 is TGTGCCAGCAGCGCGAAGGGGACAGGGGATCATGGCTACACCTTC.

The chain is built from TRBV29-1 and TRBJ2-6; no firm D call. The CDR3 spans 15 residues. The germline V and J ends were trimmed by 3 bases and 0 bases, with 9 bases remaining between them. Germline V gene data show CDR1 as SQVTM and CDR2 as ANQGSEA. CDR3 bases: TGCAGCGTTGACCCCGTTCTCTCTGGGGCCAACGTCCTGACTTTC. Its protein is CSVDPVLSGANVLTF.

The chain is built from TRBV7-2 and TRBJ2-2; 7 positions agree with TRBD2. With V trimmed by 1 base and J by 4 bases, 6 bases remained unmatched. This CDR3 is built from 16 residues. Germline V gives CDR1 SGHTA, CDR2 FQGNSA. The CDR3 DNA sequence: TGTGCCAGCAGCTTAGGGGTAGCGGGCCTCACCGGGGAGCTGTTTTTT. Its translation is CASSLGVAGLTGELFF.

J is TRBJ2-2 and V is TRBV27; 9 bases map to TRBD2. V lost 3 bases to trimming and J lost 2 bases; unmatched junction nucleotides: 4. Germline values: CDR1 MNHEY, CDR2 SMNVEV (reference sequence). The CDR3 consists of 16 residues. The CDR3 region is CASSFSGGPNTGELFF. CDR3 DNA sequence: TGTGCCAGCAGTTTTAGCGGGGGACCTAACACCGGGGAGCTGTTTTTT.

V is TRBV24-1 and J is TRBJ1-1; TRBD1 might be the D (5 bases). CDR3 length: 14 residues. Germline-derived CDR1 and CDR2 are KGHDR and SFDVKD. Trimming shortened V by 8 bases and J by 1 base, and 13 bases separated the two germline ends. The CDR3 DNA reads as TGTGCCACCATCACCCGGGGGAAGAACACTGAAGCTTTCTTT. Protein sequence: CATITRGKNTEAFF.

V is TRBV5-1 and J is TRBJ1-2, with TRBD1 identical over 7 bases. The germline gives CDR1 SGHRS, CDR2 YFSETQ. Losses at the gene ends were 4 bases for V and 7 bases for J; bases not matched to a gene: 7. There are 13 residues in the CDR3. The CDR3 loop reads CASSAGGEPGYTF. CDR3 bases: TGCGCCAGCAGCGCAGGGGGAGAGCCTGGCTACACCTTC. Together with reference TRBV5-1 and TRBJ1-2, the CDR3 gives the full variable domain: KAGVTQTPRYLIKTRGQQVTLSCSPISGHRSVSWYQQTPGQGLQFLFEYFSETQRNKGNFPGRFSGRQFSNSRSEMNVSTLELGDSALYLCASSAGGEPGYTFGSGTRLTVV.

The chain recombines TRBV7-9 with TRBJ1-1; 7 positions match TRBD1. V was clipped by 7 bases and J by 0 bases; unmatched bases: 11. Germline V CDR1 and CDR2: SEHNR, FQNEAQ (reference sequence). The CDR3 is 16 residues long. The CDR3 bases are TGTGCCAGCACCTTGCGACAGGGATTAATGAACACTGAAGCTTTCTTT. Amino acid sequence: CASTLRQGLMNTEAFF.

Here the CDR3 DNA reads TGTGCCAGCAGCATAACAGGGAATGAAAATGAGCAGTTCTTC. This translates into CASSITGNENEQFF. V gene TRBV7-2 combines with J gene TRBJ2-1; tentatively, D is TRBD1 (6 bases). Deletions cut 5 bases from V and 7 bases from J, with 15 bases between. Germline values: CDR1 SGHTA, CDR2 FQGNSA. The CDR3 covers 14 residues.

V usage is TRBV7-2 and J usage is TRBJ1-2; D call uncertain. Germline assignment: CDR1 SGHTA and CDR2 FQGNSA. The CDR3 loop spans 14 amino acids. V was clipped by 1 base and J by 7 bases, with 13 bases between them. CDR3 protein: CASSLGGQAGGYTF. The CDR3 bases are TGTGCCAGCAGCTTAGGGGGTCAGGCGGGTGGCTACACCTTC.

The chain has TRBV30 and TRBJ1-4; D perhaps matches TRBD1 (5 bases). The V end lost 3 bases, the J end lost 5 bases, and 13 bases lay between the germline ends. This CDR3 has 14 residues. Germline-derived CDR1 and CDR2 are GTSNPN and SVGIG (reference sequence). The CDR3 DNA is TGTGCCTGGAGCCAGGGTGGACTAAATGAAAAACTGTTTTTT. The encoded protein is CAWSQGGLNEKLFF.

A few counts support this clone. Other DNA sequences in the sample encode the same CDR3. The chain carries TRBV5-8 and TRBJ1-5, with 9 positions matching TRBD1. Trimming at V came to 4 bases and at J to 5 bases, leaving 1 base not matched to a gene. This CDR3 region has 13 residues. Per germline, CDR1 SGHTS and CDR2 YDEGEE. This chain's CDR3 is CASSRDRDQPQHF. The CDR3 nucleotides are TGTGCCAGCAGCAGGGACAGGGATCAGCCCCAGCATTTT.